These T cell receptor beta chains were read from a single sample in a study of T cell responses to AZD1222 COVID-19 vaccine. The data were produced by immunoSEQ multiplex PCR, yet TCRdb's version contains in-frame clones alone and is incomplete. Among 110,000 to 150,000 clones, more than 85% were seen once, and the ten largest hold more than 10%. The source was peripheral blood, collected after recovery from COVID-19. The origin of the receptors is an adult who had recovered from COVID-19. Each CDR3 is given with its conserved first and last residue. Each record gives: V gene, D gene, clone size, J gene, CDR3 protein, CDR3 DNA. D genes are given only for firm matches. Clone size is given for some rows only: seen once, a few or many times, or a class if the clone is expanded.

v_call: TRBV18; d_call: TRBD1; clone_size: .; j_call: TRBJ1-4; cdr3_aa: CASSPGTANEKLFF; cdr3_nt: TGTGCCAGCTCACCCGGGACAGCTAATGAAAAACTGTTTTTT
v_call: TRBV9; d_call: .; clone_size: few; j_call: TRBJ2-5; cdr3_aa: CASSVVATDQETQYF; cdr3_nt: TGTGCCAGCAGCGTAGTCGCGACGGACCAAGAGACCCAGTACTTC
v_call: TRBV5-4; d_call: TRBD1; clone_size: once; j_call: TRBJ1-4; cdr3_aa: CASSSGTENEKLFF; cdr3_nt: TGTGCCAGCAGCTCGGGGACAGAAAATGAAAAACTGTTTTTT
v_call: TRBV9; d_call: TRBD2; clone_size: .; j_call: TRBJ2-7; cdr3_aa: CASSVQPSGSYEQYF; cdr3_nt: TGTGCCAGCAGCGTACAGCCTAGCGGGTCGTACGAGCAGTACTTC
v_call: TRBV5-5; d_call: TRBD1; clone_size: .; j_call: TRBJ2-5; cdr3_aa: CASSLGDSGQETQYF; cdr3_nt: TGTGCCAGCAGCCTTGGGGACAGCGGTCAAGAGACCCAGTACTTC
v_call: TRBV13; d_call: TRBD2; clone_size: .; j_call: TRBJ2-3; cdr3_aa: CASSLIAEREFAGQYF; cdr3_nt: TGTGCCAGCAGCTTAATTGCGGAGCGGGAGTTTGCCGGCCAGTATTTT
v_call: TRBV28; d_call: .; clone_size: .; j_call: TRBJ1-1; cdr3_aa: CASVRGGNTEAFF; cdr3_nt: TGTGCCAGCGTACGGGGGGGGAACACTGAAGCTTTCTTT
v_call: TRBV5-1; d_call: TRBD1; clone_size: few; j_call: TRBJ1-1; cdr3_aa: CASSTDRRTNTEAFF; cdr3_nt: TGCGCCAGCAGCACGGACAGGCGGACGAACACTGAAGCTTTCTTT
v_call: TRBV12-3/TRBV12-4; d_call: .; clone_size: .; j_call: TRBJ1-1; cdr3_aa: CASSFRAGTEAFF; cdr3_nt: TGTGCCAGCAGTTTCAGGGCGGGGACTGAAGCTTTCTTT
v_call: TRBV2; d_call: .; clone_size: .; j_call: TRBJ2-5; cdr3_aa: CASSESGLHGETQYF; cdr3_nt: TGTGCCAGCAGTGAAAGCGGTCTTCACGGGGAGACCCAGTACTTC
v_call: TRBV10-2; d_call: TRBD2; clone_size: .; j_call: TRBJ2-1; cdr3_aa: CASSESPMVAGFYNEQFF; cdr3_nt: TGCGCCAGCAGTGAGTCCCCTATGGTAGCGGGATTCTACAATGAGCAGTTCTTC
v_call: TRBV28; d_call: .; clone_size: .; j_call: TRBJ2-7; cdr3_aa: CASRGSYEQYF; cdr3_nt: TGTGCCAGTAGGGGGTCCTACGAGCAGTACTTC
v_call: TRBV2; d_call: .; clone_size: .; j_call: TRBJ2-5; cdr3_aa: CASNSRLTTQETQYF; cdr3_nt: TGTGCCAGCAATTCCAGACTAACTACGCAAGAGACCCAGTACTTC
v_call: TRBV5-6; d_call: .; clone_size: .; j_call: TRBJ2-7; cdr3_aa: CASSLDRYEQYF; cdr3_nt: TGTGCCAGCAGCTTGGACCGCTACGAGCAGTACTTC
v_call: TRBV6-5; d_call: .; clone_size: .; j_call: TRBJ2-1; cdr3_aa: CASSRQVYNEQFF; cdr3_nt: TGTGCCAGCAGCCGACAGGTATACAATGAGCAGTTCTTC
v_call: TRBV7-9; d_call: .; clone_size: .; j_call: TRBJ2-1; cdr3_aa: CASSFVSPAIHNEQFF; cdr3_nt: TGTGCCAGCAGCTTTGTAAGTCCGGCCATTCACAATGAGCAGTTCTTC
v_call: TRBV14; d_call: .; clone_size: .; j_call: TRBJ2-2; cdr3_aa: CASSHGGDGELFF; cdr3_nt: TGTGCCAGCAGCCACGGCGGCGACGGGGAGCTGTTTTTT
v_call: TRBV7-9; d_call: .; clone_size: few; j_call: TRBJ1-1; cdr3_aa: CASSLSQGNTEAFF; cdr3_nt: TGTGCCAGCAGCTTAAGCCAGGGGAACACTGAAGCTTTCTTT
v_call: TRBV7-2; d_call: .; clone_size: .; j_call: TRBJ1-1; cdr3_aa: CASSPDSPGNTEAFF; cdr3_nt: TGTGCCAGCAGCCCGGACAGCCCAGGGAACACTGAAGCTTTCTTT
v_call: TRBV14; d_call: TRBD2; clone_size: .; j_call: TRBJ2-2; cdr3_aa: CASSQARTSGFVGELFF; cdr3_nt: TGTGCCAGCAGCCAAGCGCGGACTAGCGGGTTCGTCGGGGAGCTGTTTTTT
v_call: TRBV6-7; d_call: .; clone_size: .; j_call: TRBJ2-1; cdr3_aa: CASSPNVDRTSTSSYNEQFF; cdr3_nt: TGTGCCAGCAGCCCCAATGTGGATCGGACCTCAACATCTTCCTACAATGAGCAGTTCTTC
v_call: TRBV5-5; d_call: .; clone_size: few; j_call: TRBJ2-7; cdr3_aa: CASSLRSGTYEQYF; cdr3_nt: TGTGCCAGCAGCTTGAGATCGGGGACCTACGAGCAGTACTTC
v_call: TRBV3-1/TRBV3-2; d_call: TRBD1; clone_size: .; j_call: TRBJ1-1; cdr3_aa: CASSPGTGVVGTEAFF; cdr3_nt: TGTGCCAGCAGCCCCGGGACAGGGGTAGTGGGTACTGAAGCTTTCTTT
v_call: TRBV7-3; d_call: TRBD2; clone_size: .; j_call: TRBJ2-1; cdr3_aa: CASSLNSLADSYNEQFF; cdr3_nt: TGTGCCAGCAGCTTAAATTCACTAGCGGACTCCTACAATGAGCAGTTCTTC
v_call: TRBV2; d_call: .; clone_size: .; j_call: TRBJ2-7; cdr3_aa: CAHRDFTAYEQYF; cdr3_nt: TGTGCGCACAGGGATTTCACCGCCTACGAGCAGTACTTC
v_call: TRBV5-4; d_call: .; clone_size: .; j_call: TRBJ2-2; cdr3_aa: CASSPWSGSGELFF; cdr3_nt: TGTGCCAGCAGCCCCTGGTCGGGGTCCGGGGAGCTGTTTTTT
v_call: TRBV30; d_call: TRBD1; clone_size: .; j_call: TRBJ1-2; cdr3_aa: CAWGQGSGYTF; cdr3_nt: TGTGCCTGGGGACAGGGTTCTGGCTACACCTTC
v_call: TRBV6-5; d_call: TRBD2; clone_size: .; j_call: TRBJ2-7; cdr3_aa: CASSYRSQPVLAF; cdr3_nt: TGTGCCAGCAGTTACCGGAGTCAGCCTGTACTAGCGTTC